Listed below are T cell receptor beta chains from one sample, sequenced in a study of beta chain features in type 1 diabetes. This table comes from immunoSEQ multiplex PCR, and its TCRdb copy is limited to in-frame clones, with some not included. The sample contains about 220,000 clones, roughly a tenth of which appear only once. The sequenced sample consisted of central memory CD4+ T cells from blood. These receptor sequences come from a man between 18 and 35 years old in good health. Both conserved end residues are part of each CDR3. The order of the fields is J gene, V gene, D gene, clone size, CDR3 protein, CDR3 DNA. The D gene is left open where the match is weak. Not every row has a clone size; where given, it reads once, few, many or a size class.

>TRBJ2-3|TRBV18|NA|many
CASSPAAGQRDTDTQYF
TGTGCCAGCTCACCAGCTGCGGGACAGAGAGACACAGATACGCAGTATTTT
>TRBJ1-2|TRBV6-1|TRBD1|few
CASSGGGTGTGDGYTF
TGTGCCAGCAGTGGAGGAGGTACCGGGACAGGGGACGGCTACACCTTC
>TRBJ2-1|TRBV7-2|NA|many
CASSRNAASNEQFF
TGTGCCAGCAGCCGTAATGCAGCTAGCAATGAGCAGTTCTTC
>TRBJ2-7|TRBV30|NA|NA
CAWSPLANYEQYF
TGTGCCTGGAGTCCGCTAGCGAACTACGAGCAGTACTTC
>TRBJ2-5|TRBV28|TRBD1|many
CASSTPGGAQETQYF
TGTGCCAGCAGCACCCCAGGGGGAGCCCAAGAGACCCAGTACTTC
>TRBJ2-1|TRBV7-2|TRBD2|few
CASSFELAGGNEQFF
TGTGCCAGCAGCTTTGAGCTAGCGGGAGGAAATGAGCAGTTCTTC
>TRBJ1-5|TRBV6-1|NA|once
CASSVQGAQPQHF
TGTGCCAGCAGTGTACAGGGTGCTCAGCCCCAGCATTTT
>TRBJ2-1|TRBV30|NA|few
CAWLKQGTYLGFF
TGTGCCTGGTTAAAACAGGGCACCTACCTAGGGTTCTTC
>TRBJ2-1|TRBV5-5|NA|many
CASSKGLYNEQFF
TGTGCCAGCAGCAAGGGACTTTACAATGAGCAGTTCTTC
>TRBJ2-5|TRBV15|NA|NA
CATSRRRSQETQYF
TGTGCCACCAGCAGAAGGAGGTCCCAAGAGACCCAGTACTTC
>TRBJ2-4|TRBV5-4|NA|NA
CASSRPDGNIQYF
TGTGCCAGCAGCCGCCCGGATGGAAACATTCAGTACTTC
>TRBJ2-5|TRBV30|NA|few
CAWAGQETQYF
TGTGCCTGGGCCGGCCAAGAGACCCAGTACTTC
>TRBJ2-5|TRBV5-1|NA|few
CASSLGFGETQYF
TGCGCCAGCAGCTTAGGTTTCGGGGAGACCCAGTACTTC
>TRBJ1-4|TRBV7-9|TRBD1|many
CASSPRGRGEKLFF
TGTGCCAGCAGCCCCAGGGGGCGCGGGGAAAAACTGTTTTTT